The rows below give T cell receptor beta chains drawn from one sample of a study of T cell responses to AZD1222 COVID-19 vaccine. TCRdb's table, derived via immunoSEQ multiplex PCR, lists solely in-frame clones and lacks some. The sample shows 110,000 or so clones, 75% to 95% of them seen only once. The sample was peripheral blood, taken on day 0 of AZD1222 vaccination. The receptor set was obtained from an adult in good health. The CDR3 runs from the conserved cysteine through the conserved F or W. The size field is filled for only some rows; it gives once, few, many or a size class.

V gene	clone size	J gene	CDR3 protein
TRBV19	few	TRBJ2-7	CASSIKAGGSYEQYF
TRBV3-1/TRBV3-2	.	TRBJ1-2	CASSQATNYGYTF
TRBV2	once	TRBJ1-4	CASSEGGKGQEKLFF
TRBV2	.	TRBJ1-2	CASSEGDPNWGYGYTF
TRBV5-5	.	TRBJ1-5	CASSPKWGEVPSPQHF
TRBV5-1	.	TRBJ2-5	CASSSAGGNDLRLTQYF
TRBV28	.	TRBJ1-2	CASSLNRGGLAYGYTF
TRBV15	once	TRBJ2-7	CATSKKQGREQYF
TRBV6-1	.	TRBJ2-4	CASSEARPTTGGKAKNIQYF
TRBV11-2	.	TRBJ2-7	CASSYKAQVSSYEQYF
TRBV3-1/TRBV3-2	.	TRBJ2-2	CASSQDPRQVINTGELFF
TRBV12-5	.	TRBJ1-5	CASGPENRGSNQPQHF
TRBV7-9	.	TRBJ1-3	CASSSGQVRDTIYF
TRBV7-8	.	TRBJ1-1	CASSSTGVHTEAFF
TRBV19	.	TRBJ1-1	CASSISRDRVEAFF
TRBV19	once	TRBJ2-7	CASSIYADYEQYF
TRBV7-9	.	TRBJ2-1	CASSLVSGGYSYNEQFF
TRBV10-1	.	TRBJ1-3	CASRPQGSGNTIYF
TRBV2	.	TRBJ1-5	CASSEGLFNQPQHF
TRBV7-2	.	TRBJ1-6	CASSLEGNSPLHF
TRBV5-4	.	TRBJ1-1	CASSLTGGNMNTEAFF
TRBV5-6	.	TRBJ2-5	CASSPPGPGETQYF
TRBV11-2	.	TRBJ1-5	CASSLDQRGQPQHF
TRBV2	.	TRBJ1-1	CAGGQDTEAFF
TRBV5-6	.	TRBJ1-2	CASSLRRLLLLNYGYTF
TRBV4-2	.	TRBJ2-1	CASSQASPSGAYNEQFF
TRBV29-1	once	TRBJ2-3	CSVLLGTDTQYF
TRBV13	.	TRBJ2-2	CASSLYRSGTLKNTGELFF
TRBV19	.	TRBJ2-7	CASSIPGRDYEQYF
TRBV29-1	.	TRBJ2-7	CSVRTGPYEQYF
TRBV9	.	TRBJ2-2	CASSTISGRAPGELFF
TRBV6-5	once	TRBJ1-5	CASSTGLISNQPQHF
TRBV27	.	TRBJ1-3	CASSFKGRPRDGNTIYF
TRBV9	.	TRBJ1-2	CASSVATVRGGYTF
TRBV11-2	.	TRBJ1-1	CASQETGVATEAFF
TRBV6-5	once	TRBJ2-7	CASSKLPTGIYEQYF
TRBV29-1	few	TRBJ1-4	CSGLLQNNEKLFF
TRBV7-3	.	TRBJ1-6	CASSSAGTGSSPLHF
TRBV6-6	.	TRBJ1-5	CASSYSTNQPQHF
TRBV27	.	TRBJ1-5	CASSFTGNQPQHF
TRBV10-1	.	TRBJ2-2	CASSESKSGELFF
TRBV6-5	.	TRBJ1-6	CASSPPGVGSPLHF
TRBV6-5	.	TRBJ1-5	CASTLNIRVQPQHF
TRBV28	.	TRBJ2-7	CASSFWDKIYEQYF
TRBV30	.	TRBJ1-5	CAWSDRGSSPQHF
TRBV18	once	TRBJ2-1	CASSLQVGNEQFF
TRBV5-3	.	TRBJ2-5	CARSLVGQGYIETQYF
TRBV20-1	.	TRBJ2-1	CSARISEQFF
TRBV10-2	.	TRBJ2-1	CASNGWDRGDNEQFF
TRBV28	.	TRBJ1-5	CASSSPGTVKPQHF
TRBV19	.	TRBJ2-2	CASGTSGVQRGVGELFF
TRBV5-4	.	TRBJ2-1	CASSLSQGEQFF